A single sample is the source of the 10 T cell receptor beta chains below, sequenced in a study of blood T cell repertoires in COVID-19. The table came from immunoSEQ multiplex PCR; TCRdb's copy has only in-frame clones and leaves some out. The table has 120,000 or so clones, 90% seen once. What was sequenced was peripheral blood. Receptors originate from a woman aged 55-69 years with COVID-19, enrolled during active disease.

This chain connects TRBV6-1 to TRBJ1-4, with 8 bases aligning to TRBD1. Losses at the gene ends were 3 bases for V and 8 bases for J; bases not matched to a gene: 8. The length of the CDR3 is 15 residues. Looked up from germline, CDR1 is MNHNS and CDR2 is SASEGT. The CDR3 is CASSDQTGVKEKLFF. The CDR3 coding sequence is TGTGCCAGCAGTGATCAGACAGGGGTAAAAGAAAAACTGTTTTTT.

The chain links TRBV6-5 to TRBJ1-2; TRBD1 might be the D (6 bases). V was shortened by 6 bases and J by 6 bases, with 14 bases between the two germline ends. Per germline, CDR1 MNHEY and CDR2 SVGAGI. This CDR3 has 13 amino acids. CDR3 region: CASSPGRGNGYTF. In DNA form, the CDR3 reads TGTGCCAGCAGCCCCGGCAGGGGAAATGGCTACACCTTC.

The rearrangement uses TRBV7-9 and TRBJ2-1; 7 bases line up with TRBD1. Germline CDR1 is SEHNR and CDR2 is FQNEAQ (reference sequence). V trimming: 5 bases; J trimming: 5 bases; junction bases outside the gene matches: 12. There are 16 residues in the CDR3. This CDR3 reads CASSHFRDSGHNEQFF. The CDR3 DNA reads TGTGCCAGCAGCCATTTCCGGGACAGTGGGCACAATGAGCAGTTCTTC.

J is TRBJ2-7 and V is TRBV11-2; D may be TRBD2 (5 bases). CDR3 length: 12 residues. Trimming cost V 3 bases and J 3 bases, with 6 bases left between them. Germline V gene lookup returns CDR1 SGHAT and CDR2 FQNNGV. CDR3 coding DNA: TGTGCCAGCAGCTTCGACTACTACGAGCAGTACTTC. Translation: CASSFDYYEQYF.

V and J are TRBV5-1 and TRBJ1-2; D is unresolved. The CDR3 runs to 12 residues. The V end lost 5 bases, the J end lost 2 bases, and 7 bases lay between the germline ends. CDR1 is SGHRS and CDR2 is YFSETQ in the germline V gene. The CDR3 loop is CASSPGNYGYTF. The CDR3 DNA follows: TGCGCCAGCAGTCCGGGGAACTATGGCTACACCTTC.

This chain links TRBV10-2 with TRBJ2-5, with 10 positions matching TRBD2. The CDR3 loop spans 15 amino acids. V shed 4 bases and J 2 bases; nucleotides not matched to a gene: 4. From germline, CDR1 is WSHSY and CDR2 SAAADI. In nucleotides, the CDR3 is TGCGCCAGCAGTGTAGGTAGCGGGGGGCAAGAGACCCAGTACTTC. It codes for CASSVGSGGQETQYF.

The V gene is TRBV6-5, the J gene TRBJ2-4, with a possible D match to TRBD2 (6 bases). Trimming shortened V by 5 bases and J by 1 base, and 12 bases separated the two germline ends. CDR1 and CDR2 from the germline V gene are MNHEY and SVGAGI. This CDR3 region has 15 residues. The CDR3 protein is CASSPLAGAKNIQYF. The CDR3 DNA reads as TGTGCCAGCAGTCCACTCGCGGGGGCCAAAAACATTCAGTACTTC.

V usage is TRBV6-4 and J usage is TRBJ1-1; 7 nucleotides agree with TRBD1. The CDR3 loop spans 14 amino acids. V dropped 5 bases and J dropped 11; count of bases not matched to a gene: 14. Germline CDR1 reads MRHNA; CDR2 reads SNTAGT. The DNA for the CDR3 is TGTGCCAGCAGTCCTGAGCCATCCGTGGGACAGGCTTTCTTT. This gives the protein CASSPEPSVGQAFF.

The chain uses TRBV19 and TRBJ1-3; TRBD1 might be the D (5 bases). The CDR3 runs 15 residues. Trimming shortened V by 3 bases and J by 2 bases, and 11 bases separated the two germline ends. The V gene's germline CDR1 is LNHDA and CDR2 SQIVND (reference sequence). CDR3 amino acids: CASSIRQYAGNTIYF. The CDR3 DNA reads as TGTGCCAGTAGTATTCGACAGTACGCTGGAAACACCATATATTTT.

This sequence joins TRBV7-2 and TRBJ1-5, with 7 nucleotides matching TRBD1. This CDR3 spans 17 amino acids. Germline CDR1 reads SGHTA; CDR2 reads FQGNSA. The trim removed 5 bases at V and 0 bases at J, leaving 10 bases unmatched. CDR3 sequence (DNA): TGTGCCAGCAGCCAGGGACAGTATACCGGTAGCAATCAGCCCCAGCATTTT. As protein: CASSQGQYTGSNQPQHF.